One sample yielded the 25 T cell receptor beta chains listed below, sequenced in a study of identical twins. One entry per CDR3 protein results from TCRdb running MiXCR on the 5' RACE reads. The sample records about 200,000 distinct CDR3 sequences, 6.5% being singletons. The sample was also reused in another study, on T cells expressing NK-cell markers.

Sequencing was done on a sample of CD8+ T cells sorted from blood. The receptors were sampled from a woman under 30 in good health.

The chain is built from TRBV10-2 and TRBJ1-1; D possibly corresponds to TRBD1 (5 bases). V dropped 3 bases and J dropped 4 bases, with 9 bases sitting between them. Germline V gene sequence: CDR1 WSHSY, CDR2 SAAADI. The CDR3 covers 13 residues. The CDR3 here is CASSDQGFTEAFF. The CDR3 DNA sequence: TGCGCCAGCAGTGACCAGGGCTTCACTGAAGCTTTCTTT.

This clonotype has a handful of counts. The CDR3 coding sequence is TGTGCCAGCAGTGAATCCCAGCGGGGGATAGATACGCAGTATTTT. Translated: CASSESQRGIDTQYF. The V gene is TRBV6-1, the J gene TRBJ2-3; 8 nucleotides match TRBD2. CDR3 length: 15 residues. The germline V gene has CDR1 MNHNS and CDR2 SASEGT. Germline trimming cut 2 bases from V and 5 bases from J; bases unmatched to any gene: 6.

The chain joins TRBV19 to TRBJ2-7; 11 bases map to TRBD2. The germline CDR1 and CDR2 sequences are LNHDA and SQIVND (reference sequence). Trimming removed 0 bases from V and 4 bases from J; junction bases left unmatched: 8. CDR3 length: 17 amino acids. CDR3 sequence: CASSIDRTSGRIYEQYF. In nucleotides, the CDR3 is TGTGCCAGTAGTATAGATCGTACTAGCGGGAGAATATACGAGCAGTACTTC.

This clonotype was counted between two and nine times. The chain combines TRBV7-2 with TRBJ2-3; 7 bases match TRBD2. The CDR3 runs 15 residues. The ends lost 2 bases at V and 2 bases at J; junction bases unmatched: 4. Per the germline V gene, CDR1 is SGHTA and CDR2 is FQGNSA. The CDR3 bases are TGTGCCAGCAGCTTATGGGGGGACTACACAGATACGCAGTATTTT. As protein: CASSLWGDYTDTQYF.

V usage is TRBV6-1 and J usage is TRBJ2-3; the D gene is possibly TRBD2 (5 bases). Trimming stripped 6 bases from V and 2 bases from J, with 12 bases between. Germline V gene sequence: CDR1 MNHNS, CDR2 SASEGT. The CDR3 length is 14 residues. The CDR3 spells CASSPGIPTDTQYF. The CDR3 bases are TGTGCCAGCAGCCCCGGGATCCCCACAGATACGCAGTATTTT.

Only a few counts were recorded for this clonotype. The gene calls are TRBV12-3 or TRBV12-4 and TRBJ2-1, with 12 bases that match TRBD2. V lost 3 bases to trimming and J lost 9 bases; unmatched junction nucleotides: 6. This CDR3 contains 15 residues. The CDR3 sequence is CASSLVTSGGGEQFF. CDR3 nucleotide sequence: TGTGCCAGCAGTTTGGTGACTAGCGGGGGCGGTGAGCAGTTCTTC.

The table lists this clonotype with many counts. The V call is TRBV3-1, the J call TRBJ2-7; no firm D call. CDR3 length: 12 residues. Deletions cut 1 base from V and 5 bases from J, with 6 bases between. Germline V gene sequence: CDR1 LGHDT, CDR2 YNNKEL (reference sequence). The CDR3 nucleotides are TGTGCCAGCAGCCAAGGATCCCACGAGCAGTACTTC. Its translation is CASSQGSHEQYF.

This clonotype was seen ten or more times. In DNA form, the CDR3 reads TGTGCCAGCAGCTCCCTAAGGGAAAACACTGAAGCTTTCTTT. Its translation is CASSSLRENTEAFF. The chain joins TRBV28 to TRBJ1-1; no definite D call. Trimming removed 6 bases at V and 2 bases at J, with 13 bases between. Looked up from germline, CDR1 is MDHEN and CDR2 is SYDVKM. This CDR3 is built from 14 residues.

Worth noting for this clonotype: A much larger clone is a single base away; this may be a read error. The CDR3 DNA reads as TGTGCCAGCAGCCATGTGGCCACCTACGAGCAGTACTTC. The encoded protein is CASSHVATYEQYF. The chain joins TRBV3-1 to TRBJ2-7; no clear D gene. CDR3 length: 13 amino acids. Trimming stripped 3 bases from V and 2 bases from J, with 8 bases between. In germline, CDR1 is LGHDT, CDR2 YNNKEL (reference sequence).

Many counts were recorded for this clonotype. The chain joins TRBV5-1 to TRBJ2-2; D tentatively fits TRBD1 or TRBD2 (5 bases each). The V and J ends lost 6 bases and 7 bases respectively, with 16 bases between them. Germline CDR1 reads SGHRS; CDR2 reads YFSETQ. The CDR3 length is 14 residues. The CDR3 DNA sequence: TGCGCCAGCACCTGGGGCCTAGCTGACGGGGAGCTGTTTTTT. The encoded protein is CASTWGLADGELFF.

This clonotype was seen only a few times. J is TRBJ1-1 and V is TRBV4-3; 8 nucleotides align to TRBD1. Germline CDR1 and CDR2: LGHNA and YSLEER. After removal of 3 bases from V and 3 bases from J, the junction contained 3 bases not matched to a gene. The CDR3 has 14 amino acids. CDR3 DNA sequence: TGCGCCAGCAGCCATGGCAGGGGGCACACTGAAGCTTTCTTT. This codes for CASSHGRGHTEAFF.

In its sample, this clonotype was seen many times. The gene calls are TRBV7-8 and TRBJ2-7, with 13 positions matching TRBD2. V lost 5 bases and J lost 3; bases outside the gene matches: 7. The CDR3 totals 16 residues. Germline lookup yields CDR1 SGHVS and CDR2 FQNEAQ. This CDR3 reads CASSDTSGGAFYEQYF. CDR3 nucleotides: TGTGCCAGCAGCGACACTAGCGGGGGGGCCTTCTACGAGCAGTACTTC. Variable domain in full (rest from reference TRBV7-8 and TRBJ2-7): GAGVSQSPRYKVAKRGQDVALRCDPISGHVSLFWYQQALGQGPEFLTYFQNEAQLDKSGLPSDRFFAERPEGSVSTLKIQRTQQEDSAVYLCASSDTSGGAFYEQYFGPGTRLTVT.

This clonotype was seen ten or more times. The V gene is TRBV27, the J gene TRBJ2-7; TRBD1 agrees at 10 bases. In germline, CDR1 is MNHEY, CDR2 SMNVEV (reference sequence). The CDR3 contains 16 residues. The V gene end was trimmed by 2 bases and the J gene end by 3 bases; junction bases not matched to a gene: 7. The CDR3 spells CASSLQRDRGFYEQYF. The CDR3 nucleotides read TGTGCCAGCAGTTTACAAAGGGACAGGGGCTTCTACGAGCAGTACTTC.

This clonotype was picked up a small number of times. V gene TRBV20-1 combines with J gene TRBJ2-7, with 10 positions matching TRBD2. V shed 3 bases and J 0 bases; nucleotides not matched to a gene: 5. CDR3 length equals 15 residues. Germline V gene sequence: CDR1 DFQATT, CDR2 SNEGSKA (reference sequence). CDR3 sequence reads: CSASKLAGSSYEQYF. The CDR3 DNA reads TGCAGTGCTAGTAAACTAGCGGGGAGCTCCTACGAGCAGTACTTC.

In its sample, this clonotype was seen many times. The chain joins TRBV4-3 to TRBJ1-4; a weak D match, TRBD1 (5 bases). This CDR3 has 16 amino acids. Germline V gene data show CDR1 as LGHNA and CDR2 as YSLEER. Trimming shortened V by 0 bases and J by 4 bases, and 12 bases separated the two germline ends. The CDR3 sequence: CASSQDGGLGNEKLFF. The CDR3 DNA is TGCGCCAGCAGCCAAGATGGGGGTCTGGGTAATGAAAAACTGTTTTTT.

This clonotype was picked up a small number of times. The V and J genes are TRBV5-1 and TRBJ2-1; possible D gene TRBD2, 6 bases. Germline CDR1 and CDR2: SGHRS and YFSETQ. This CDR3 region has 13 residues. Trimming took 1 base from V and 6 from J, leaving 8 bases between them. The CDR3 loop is CASSLNSGNEQFF. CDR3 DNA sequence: TGCGCCAGCAGCTTGAATAGCGGCAATGAGCAGTTCTTC.

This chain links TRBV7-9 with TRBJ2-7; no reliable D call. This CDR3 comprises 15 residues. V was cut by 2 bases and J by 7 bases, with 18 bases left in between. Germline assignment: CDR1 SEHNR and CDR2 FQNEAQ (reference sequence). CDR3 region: CASSLPRTLGVEQYF. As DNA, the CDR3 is TGTGCCAGCAGCTTACCCCGAACCCTAGGAGTGGAGCAGTACTTC.

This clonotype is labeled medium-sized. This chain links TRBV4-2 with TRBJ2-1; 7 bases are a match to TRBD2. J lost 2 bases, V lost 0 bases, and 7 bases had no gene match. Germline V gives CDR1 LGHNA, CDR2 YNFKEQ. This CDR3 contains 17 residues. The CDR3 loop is CASSQDMGGEAYNEQFF. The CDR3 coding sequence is TGTGCCAGCAGCCAAGATATGGGGGGGGAGGCCTACAATGAGCAGTTCTTC.

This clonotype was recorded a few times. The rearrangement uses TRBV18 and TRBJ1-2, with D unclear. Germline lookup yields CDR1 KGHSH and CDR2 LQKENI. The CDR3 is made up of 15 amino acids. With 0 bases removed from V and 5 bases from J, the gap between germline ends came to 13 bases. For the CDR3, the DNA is TGTGCCAGCTCACCACCGGGGAGTTCAAAATATGGCTACACCTTC. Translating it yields CASSPPGSSKYGYTF.

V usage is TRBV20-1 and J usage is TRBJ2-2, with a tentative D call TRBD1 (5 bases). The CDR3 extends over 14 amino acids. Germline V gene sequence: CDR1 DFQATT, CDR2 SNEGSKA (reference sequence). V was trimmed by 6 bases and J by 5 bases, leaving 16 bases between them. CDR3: CSANPGSGTGELFF. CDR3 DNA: TGCAGTGCGAATCCAGGGTCAGGGACCGGGGAGCTGTTTTTT.

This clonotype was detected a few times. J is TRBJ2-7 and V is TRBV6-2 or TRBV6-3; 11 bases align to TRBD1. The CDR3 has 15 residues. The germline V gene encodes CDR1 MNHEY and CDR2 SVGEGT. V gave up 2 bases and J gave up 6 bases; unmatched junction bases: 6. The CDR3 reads CASSYGAGTGGEQYF. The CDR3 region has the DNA TGTGCCAGCAGTTACGGAGCCGGGACAGGGGGCGAGCAGTACTTC.

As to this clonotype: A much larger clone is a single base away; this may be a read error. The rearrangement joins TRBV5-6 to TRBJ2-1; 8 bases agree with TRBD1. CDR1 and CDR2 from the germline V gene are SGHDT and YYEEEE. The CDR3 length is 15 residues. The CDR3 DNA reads TGTGCCAGCAGCTTCGGACAGGGATCGGCAAATGACCAGTTCTTC. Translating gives CASSFGQGSANDQFF.

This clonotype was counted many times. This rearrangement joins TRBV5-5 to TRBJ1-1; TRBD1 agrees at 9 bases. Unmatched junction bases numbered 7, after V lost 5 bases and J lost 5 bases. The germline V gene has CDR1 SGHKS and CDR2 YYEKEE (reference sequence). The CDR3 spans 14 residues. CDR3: CASSPPGTGTEAFF. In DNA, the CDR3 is TGTGCCAGCAGTCCCCCCGGGACAGGGACTGAAGCTTTCTTT.

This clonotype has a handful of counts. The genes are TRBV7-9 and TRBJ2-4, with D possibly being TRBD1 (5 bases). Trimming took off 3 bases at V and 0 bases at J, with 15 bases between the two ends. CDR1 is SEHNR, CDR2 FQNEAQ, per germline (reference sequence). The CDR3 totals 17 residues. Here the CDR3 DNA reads TGTGCCAGCAGCTTGGGGCCCCCGGATCTAGCCAAAAACATTCAGTACTTC. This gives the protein CASSLGPPDLAKNIQYF.

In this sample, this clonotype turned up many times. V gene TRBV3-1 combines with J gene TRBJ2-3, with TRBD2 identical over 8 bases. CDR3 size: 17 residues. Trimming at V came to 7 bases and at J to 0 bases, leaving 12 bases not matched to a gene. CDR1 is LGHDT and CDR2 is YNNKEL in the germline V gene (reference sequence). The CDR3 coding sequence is TGTGCCAGCAACTCGCCTGGTGGCGGGGGGAGCACAGATACGCAGTATTTT. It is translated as CASNSPGGGGSTDTQYF.